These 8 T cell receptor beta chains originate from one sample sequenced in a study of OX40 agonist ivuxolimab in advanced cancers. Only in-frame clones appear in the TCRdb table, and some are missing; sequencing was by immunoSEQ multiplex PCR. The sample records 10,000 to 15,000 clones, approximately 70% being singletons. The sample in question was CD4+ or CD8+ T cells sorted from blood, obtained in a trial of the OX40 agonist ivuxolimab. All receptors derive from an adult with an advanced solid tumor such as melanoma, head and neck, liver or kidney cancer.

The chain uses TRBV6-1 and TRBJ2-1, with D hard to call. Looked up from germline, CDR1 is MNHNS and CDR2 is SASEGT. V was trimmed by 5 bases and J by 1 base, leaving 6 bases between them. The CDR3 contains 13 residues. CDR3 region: CASSLNSYNEQFF. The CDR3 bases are TGTGCCAGCAGTCTAAATTCCTACAATGAGCAGTTCTTC.

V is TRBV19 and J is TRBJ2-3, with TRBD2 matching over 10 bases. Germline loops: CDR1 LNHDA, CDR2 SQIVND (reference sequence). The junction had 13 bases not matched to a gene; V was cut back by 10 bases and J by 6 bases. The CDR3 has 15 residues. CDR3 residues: CATSSLAGVGDTQYF. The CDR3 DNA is TGTGCCACCTCGTCGCTAGCGGGAGTAGGTGATACGCAGTATTTT. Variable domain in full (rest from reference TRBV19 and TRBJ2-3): DGGITQSPKYLFRKEGQNVTLSCEQNLNHDAMYWYRQDPGQGLRLIYYSQIVNDFQKGDIAEGYSVSREKKESFPLTVTSAQKNPTAFYLCATSSLAGVGDTQYFGPGTRLTVL.

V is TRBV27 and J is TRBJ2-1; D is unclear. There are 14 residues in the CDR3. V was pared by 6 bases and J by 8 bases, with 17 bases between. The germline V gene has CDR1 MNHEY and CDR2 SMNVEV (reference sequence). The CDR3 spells CASRATWEGYEQFF. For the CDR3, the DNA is TGTGCCAGCAGGGCTACGTGGGAAGGATATGAGCAGTTCTTC.

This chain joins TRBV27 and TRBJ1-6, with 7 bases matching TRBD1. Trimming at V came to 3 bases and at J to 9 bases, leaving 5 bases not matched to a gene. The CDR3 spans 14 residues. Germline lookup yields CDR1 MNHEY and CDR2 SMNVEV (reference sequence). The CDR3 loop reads CASSFGTEVSPLHF. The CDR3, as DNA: TGTGCCAGCAGTTTCGGGACAGAAGTTTCACCCCTCCACTTT.

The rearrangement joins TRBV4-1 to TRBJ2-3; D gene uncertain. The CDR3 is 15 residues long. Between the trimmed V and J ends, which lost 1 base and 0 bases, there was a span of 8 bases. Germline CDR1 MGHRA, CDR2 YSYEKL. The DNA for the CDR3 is TGCGCCAGCAGCCAAGGATTCCCTAGCACAGATACGCAGTATTTT. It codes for CASSQGFPSTDTQYF.

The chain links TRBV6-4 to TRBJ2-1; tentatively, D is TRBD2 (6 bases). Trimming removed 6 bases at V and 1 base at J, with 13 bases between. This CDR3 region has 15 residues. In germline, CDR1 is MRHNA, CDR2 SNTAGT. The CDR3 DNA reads TGTGCCAGCAGAGGACCGGGAGATTCCTACAATGAGCAGTTCTTC. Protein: CASRGPGDSYNEQFF.

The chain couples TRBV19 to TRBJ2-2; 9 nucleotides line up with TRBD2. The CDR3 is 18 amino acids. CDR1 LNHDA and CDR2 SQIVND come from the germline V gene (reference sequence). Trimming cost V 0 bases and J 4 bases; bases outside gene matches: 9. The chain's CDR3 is CASSIDLAGWSGTGELFF. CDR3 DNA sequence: TGTGCCAGTAGTATAGATCTAGCGGGATGGTCGGGCACCGGGGAGCTGTTTTTT.

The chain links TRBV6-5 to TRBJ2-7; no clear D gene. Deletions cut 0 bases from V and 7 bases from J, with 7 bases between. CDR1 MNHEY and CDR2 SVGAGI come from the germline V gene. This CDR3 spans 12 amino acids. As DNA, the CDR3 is TGTGCCAGCAGTTACTCAGGTGGGGAGCAGTACTTC. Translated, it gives CASSYSGGEQYF.